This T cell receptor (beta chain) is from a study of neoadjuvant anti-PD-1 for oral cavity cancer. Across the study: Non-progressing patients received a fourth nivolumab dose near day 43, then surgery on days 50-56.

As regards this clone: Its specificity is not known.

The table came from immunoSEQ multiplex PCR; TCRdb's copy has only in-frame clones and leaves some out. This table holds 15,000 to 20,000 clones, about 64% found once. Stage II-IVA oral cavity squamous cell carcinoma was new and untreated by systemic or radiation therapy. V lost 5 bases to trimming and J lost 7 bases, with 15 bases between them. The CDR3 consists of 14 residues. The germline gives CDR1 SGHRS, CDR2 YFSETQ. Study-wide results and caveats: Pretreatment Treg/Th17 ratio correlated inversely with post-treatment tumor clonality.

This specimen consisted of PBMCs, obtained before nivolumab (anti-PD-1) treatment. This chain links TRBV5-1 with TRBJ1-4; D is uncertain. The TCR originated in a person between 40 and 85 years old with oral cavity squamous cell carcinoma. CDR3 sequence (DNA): TGCGCCAGCAGTATCGGTCAGCCAGCTGAAAAACTGTTTTTT. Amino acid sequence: CASSIGQPAEKLFF.